The table lists the clone carrying this T cell receptor beta chain with many counts. This entry belongs to a study of T cells in Graves' hyperthyroidism and ophthalmopathy. This CDR3 comprises 17 residues. J gave up 7 bases and V 1 base, and 11 bases lay outside the gene matches. Germline V lookup: CDR1 SGHKS, CDR2 YYEKEE (reference sequence). TCR beta CDR3 regions were amplified from RNA transcripts. In the first-round RT-PCR of the TCR CDR3, the HTBI primer set was used. TCRdb analysed the multiplex PCR reads with MiXCR anew, one entry per CDR3 protein. The sample lists 30,000 to 45,000 distinct CDR3 sequences; roughly 52% were seen once.

This TCR derives from a man aged 40-49 years with Graves' ophthalmopathy. This chain connects TRBV5-5 to TRBJ2-2, with TRBD1 matching over 9 bases. Sequenced sample: blood. CDR3 coding DNA: TGTGCCAGCAGCTTGTTTCGACAGGGGGTCGGGAGCGGGGAGCTGTTTTTT. This translates into CASSLFRQGVGSGELFF.